Listed below are T cell receptor beta chains from one sample, sequenced in a study of regulatory T cells in long-lasting Graves disease. MiXCR, run by TCRdb on the reads, gives a single entry per CDR3 protein. The sample lists hundreds of distinct CDR3 sequences; 72% were seen once. Sequenced material: peripheral blood mononuclear cells (PBMCs), taken with antithyroid drug treatment, in newly diagnosed or persistent Graves disease (not recorded which). Every receptor here comes from a female donor with Graves disease. The CDR3 runs from the conserved cysteine through the conserved F or W. The order of the fields is V gene, J gene, CDR3 protein.

TRBV12-3/TRBV12-4	TRBJ1-1	CASSLGEGDEAFF
TRBV27	TRBJ2-3	CASSSPGLGGFSTDTQYF
TRBV29-1	TRBJ2-1	CSVERVAGLDEQFF
TRBV24-1	TRBJ2-5	CATSDSGFQETQYF
TRBV10-2	TRBJ1-1	CASRTSATEAFF
TRBV5-1	TRBJ2-2	CASSLGTGNTGELFF
TRBV5-1	TRBJ2-5	CASSLGTSGEETQYF
TRBV12-3/TRBV12-4	TRBJ2-2	CASRTSGRGTGELFF
TRBV7-9	TRBJ2-2	CASSFIAGELFF
TRBV5-1	TRBJ2-3	CASSRDRLEPSTDTQYF
TRBV11-1	TRBJ2-5	CASSLDRGQETQYF
TRBV7-8	TRBJ2-7	CASSPYPGLAETYEQYF
TRBV20-1	TRBJ2-1	CSGGVGGTYNEQFF
TRBV12-3/TRBV12-4	TRBJ2-3	CASTSTGGTQYF
TRBV27	TRBJ2-3	CASSQGNGGTTDTQYF
TRBV12-3/TRBV12-4	TRBJ1-5	CASSQGAQPQHF
TRBV12-3/TRBV12-4	TRBJ1-1	CASTTYQGNTEAFF
TRBV12-3/TRBV12-4	TRBJ2-3	CASTLWSRTDTQYF
TRBV12-3/TRBV12-4	TRBJ2-7	CASRLQGSYEQYF
TRBV6-4	TRBJ1-5	CASSEGSNQPQHF
TRBV5-1	TRBJ2-6	CASSLGQSHQSGANVLTF
TRBV15	TRBJ2-1	CATSREEREGMNEQFF
TRBV3-1	TRBJ2-1	CASSQEERTRQFF
TRBV11-2	TRBJ2-1	CASSLVSPPEQFF
TRBV7-9	TRBJ1-1	CASSLAEGGAFF
TRBV28	TRBJ1-1	CASSLSTTEAFF
TRBV12-3/TRBV12-4	TRBJ1-1	CASSFPQGLNTEAFF
TRBV6-4	TRBJ2-2	CASSPIAEGSGGELFF
TRBV12-3/TRBV12-4	TRBJ2-5	CASSSTGAQYF
TRBV5-4	TRBJ1-1	CASSLHRVNTEAFF
TRBV19	TRBJ2-1	CASSIDWGRMGSYNEQFF
TRBV30	TRBJ2-3	CAWSVLVGGPDTQYF
TRBV11-2	TRBJ2-1	CASSWSAGNTYNEQFF
TRBV15	TRBJ2-1	CATSTQSNNEQFF
TRBV7-6	TRBJ2-7	CASSRQGTVTYEQYF
TRBV15	TRBJ2-7	CATSSRGISYEQYF
TRBV7-3	TRBJ2-5	CASSLSGSGETQYF
TRBV6-1	TRBJ2-7	CAILDRNYEQYF
TRBV12-3/TRBV12-4	TRBJ1-2	CASSRRDRANGYTF
TRBV12-3/TRBV12-4	TRBJ2-7	CASSPGQGSTYEQYF
TRBV19	TRBJ2-7	CATRGGSSYEQYF
TRBV14	TRBJ2-1	CASSLSGTYNYGYNEQFF
TRBV11-3	TRBJ1-1	CASSPGGGTRGAHTEAFF
TRBV20-1	TRBJ2-7	CSARDLGGGVYEQYF
TRBV6-5	TRBJ2-7	CASSYRGDEQYF
TRBV28	TRBJ2-3	CASSLLAGSTDTQYF
TRBV5-4	TRBJ2-3	CASSFGTSGKGDTQYF
TRBV10-2	TRBJ2-1	CASRILANEQFF
TRBV19	TRBJ2-1	CASGQFNEQFF